This record concerns one T cell receptor beta chain sequence. The CDR3 sequence is 16 residues long. In germline, CDR1 is KGHDR, CDR2 SFDVKD. The V end was cut by 3 bases, the J end by 5 bases, with 17 bases between. The entry originates in a study of blood T cell repertoires in COVID-19. Across the study: Sample material is recorded as cDNA or gDNA derived from T cells, B-cell-depleted T cells, or PBMCs.

Profiled with immunoSEQ multiplex PCR; TCRdb holds only in-frame clones, not every one. The table shows about 80,000 clones, with approximately 85% occurring only once. This TCR derives from a human donor in a cohort sampled during active COVID-19. The sequencing input was peripheral blood. V usage is TRBV24-1 and J usage is TRBJ2-3, with D possibly being TRBD2 (5 bases). The CDR3 is CATSDPSGSGRDTQYF. DNA for the CDR3: TGTGCCACCAGTGATCCCAGTGGGAGCGGACGAGATACGCAGTATTTT.